Following are 31 T cell receptor beta chains from one sample sequenced in a study of Ad26.COV2.S vaccination and SARS-CoV-2 variants. Produced via immunoSEQ multiplex PCR; TCRdb's table is partial and in-frame only. Seen here are 300,000 to 450,000 clones, approximately 90% observed once, and the top ten hold around 4%. The specimen was peripheral blood, collected after recovery from COVID-19. These receptor sequences come from a human donor who had recovered from COVID-19.

The chain joins TRBV2 to TRBJ2-3; 7 bases fit TRBD1. Germline V gives CDR1 SNHLY, CDR2 FYNNEI. The V gene end was trimmed by 8 bases and the J gene end by 2 bases; junction bases not matched to a gene: 4. This CDR3 spans 13 amino acids. CDR3 region: CASQGQATDTQYF. CDR3 DNA sequence: TGTGCCAGCCAAGGACAGGCCACAGATACGCAGTATTTT.

The chain combines TRBV7-9 with TRBJ1-1, with D hard to call. Germline CDR1 SEHNR, CDR2 FQNEAQ (reference sequence). Trimming took 5 bases from V and 4 from J, leaving 8 bases between them. CDR3 length equals 12 residues. CDR3 region: CASSPPGTEAFF. CDR3 DNA sequence: TGTGCCAGCAGCCCACCCGGCACTGAAGCTTTCTTT.

This clone was seen once. The genes are TRBV27 and TRBJ1-4; perhaps TRBD1 as D (6 bases). The ends were cut back, 5 bases at V and 8 bases at J, with 21 bases in the middle. Germline CDR1 is MNHEY and CDR2 is SMNVEV (reference sequence). The CDR3 spans 16 residues. The CDR3: CASSPSSQGPDEKLFF. CDR3 nucleotides: TGTGCCAGCAGTCCTTCCTCACAGGGCCCGGACGAAAAACTGTTTTTT. Looking up the rest from reference TRBV27 and TRBJ1-4 gives the full variable domain: EAQVTQNPRYLITVTGKKLTVTCSQNMNHEYMSWYRQDPGLGLRQIYYSMNVEVTDKGDVPEGYKVSRKEKRNFPLILESPSPNQTSLYFCASSPSSQGPDEKLFFGSGTQLSVL.

This chain connects TRBV9 to TRBJ1-1; D remains unclear. The V gene lost 0 bases and the J gene lost 1 base, with 19 bases spanning the gap. The length of the CDR3 is 18 residues. CDR1 is SGDLS and CDR2 is YYNGEE in the germline V gene. CDR3 sequence: CASSVAPSGRNGNTEAFF. The CDR3 nucleotides read TGTGCCAGCAGCGTAGCACCTTCCGGCAGGAATGGGAACACTGAAGCTTTCTTT.

J is TRBJ2-2 and V is TRBV9; 7 positions agree with TRBD2. There are 15 residues in the CDR3. Germline trimming cut 4 bases from V and 0 bases from J; bases unmatched to any gene: 3. Germline-derived CDR1 and CDR2 are SGDLS and YYNGEE. This chain's CDR3 is CASSLSGANTGELFF. CDR3 bases: TGTGCCAGCAGCTTGAGCGGGGCGAACACCGGGGAGCTGTTTTTT.

The rearrangement joins TRBV29-1 to TRBJ1-1; D is possibly TRBD1 (6 bases). The CDR3 spans 16 residues. Deletions cut 1 base from V and 2 bases from J, with 17 bases between. CDR1 and CDR2 (germline): SQVTM, ANQGSEA. The CDR3 protein is CSVEGVPGDLNTEAFF. The CDR3 DNA reads as TGCAGCGTTGAAGGGGTCCCAGGGGATTTAAACACTGAAGCTTTCTTT. The entire variable domain, with the rest obtained from reference TRBV29-1 and TRBJ1-1, is as follows: SAVISQKPSRDICQRGTSLTIQCQVDSQVTMMFWYRQQPGQSLTLIATANQGSEATYESGFVIDKFPISRPNLTFSTLTVSNMSPEDSSIYLCSVEGVPGDLNTEAFFGQGTRLTVV.

The chain carries TRBV6-5 and TRBJ1-5; D not resolved. The CDR3 is made up of 13 amino acids. Germline assignment: CDR1 MNHEY and CDR2 SVGAGI. V was clipped by 7 bases and J by 6 bases, with 13 bases between them. The chain's CDR3 is CASTLSGVQPQHF. CDR3 coding DNA: TGTGCCAGCACCTTGAGCGGAGTTCAGCCCCAGCATTTT.

Of note for this clone: Other DNA sequences in this specimen translate into the identical CDR3. V gene TRBV13 combines with J gene TRBJ2-1, with 9 bases lining up with TRBD2. Trimming at V came to 5 bases and at J to 8 bases, leaving 7 bases not matched to a gene. This CDR3 has 14 amino acids. CDR1 and CDR2 from the germline V gene are PRHDT and FYEKMQ (reference sequence). The CDR3 coding sequence is TGTGCCAGCAGCCCGGGGACTAGCAGTGATGAGCAGTTCTTC. It is translated as CASSPGTSSDEQFF.

The chain combines TRBV23-1 with TRBJ2-3; D might be TRBD2 (5 bases). TRBV23-1 belongs to the ORF category, with a function that is uncertain. CDR3 size: 19 residues. The V end was cut by 1 base, the J end by 4 bases, with 24 bases between. CDR3 residues: CASSQFLWQRKPGSDTQYF. CDR3 nucleotide sequence: TGCGCCAGCAGTCAATTCTTGTGGCAGCGGAAGCCGGGTTCAGATACGCAGTATTTT.

The chain joins TRBV9 to TRBJ1-2, with TRBD1 matching over 10 bases. The CDR3 totals 13 residues. Germline trimming cut 3 bases from V and 8 bases from J; bases unmatched to any gene: 4. CDR1 and CDR2 (germline): SGDLS, YYNGEE. Here the CDR3 reads CASSGGQGIGYTF. In DNA, the CDR3 is TGTGCCAGCAGCGGGGGACAGGGGATAGGCTACACCTTC.

The rearrangement uses TRBV27 and TRBJ1-3; 7 bases map to TRBD1. Trimming at V came to 5 bases and at J to 3 bases, leaving 7 bases not matched to a gene. Looked up from germline, CDR1 is MNHEY and CDR2 is SMNVEV (reference sequence). The CDR3 sequence is 15 residues long. CDR3 nucleotide sequence: TGTGCCAGCAGTACTACAAGGGACAGTGGAAACACCATATATTTT. It codes for CASSTTRDSGNTIYF.

This CDR3 reads CASSEPPPGQIDYEQYF. CDR3 bases: TGTGCCAGCAGTGAACCTCCTCCGGGACAGATAGACTACGAGCAGTACTTC. The rearrangement uses TRBV28 and TRBJ2-7, with TRBD1 matching 7 bases. Germline lookup yields CDR1 MDHEN and CDR2 SYDVKM. Losses at the gene ends were 5 bases for V and 3 bases for J; bases not matched to a gene: 16. The CDR3 contains 17 residues. Full variable domain (outside the CDR3, taken from reference TRBV28 and TRBJ2-7): DVKVTQSSRYLVKRTGEKVFLECVQDMDHENMFWYRQDPGLGLRLIYFSYDVKMKEKGDIPEGYSVSREKKERFSLILESASTNQTSMYLCASSEPPPGQIDYEQYFGPGTRLTVT.

A remark on this clone: A read error may account for a junction end that differs from germline. This rearrangement joins TRBV11-3 to TRBJ1-1; D may be TRBD1 (5 bases). The CDR3 totals 12 residues. Germline V lookup: CDR1 SGHNT, CDR2 YENEEA. In nucleotides, the CDR3 is TGTGCCAGCAGCGGGGAGGGGCCTGAGGCTTTCTTT. It codes for CASSGEGPEAFF.

The chain joins TRBV11-1 to TRBJ2-3, with a tentative D call TRBD1 (5 bases). This CDR3 has 13 residues. Trimming removed 1 base at V and 7 bases at J, with 9 bases between. Looked up from germline, CDR1 is SGHAT and CDR2 is FQDESV (reference sequence). The CDR3 region is CASSLERTHTQYF. The CDR3 DNA reads TGTGCCAGCAGCTTAGAGAGGACACATACGCAGTATTTT.

The rearrangement joins TRBV6-6 to TRBJ2-7; D unresolved. This CDR3 region has 15 residues. The V gene lost 0 bases and the J gene lost 0 bases, with 9 bases spanning the gap. Germline-derived CDR1 and CDR2 are MNHNY and SVGAGI (reference sequence). The CDR3 spells CASSYSIGISYEQYF. CDR3 nucleotides: TGTGCCAGCAGTTACTCGATTGGGATCTCCTACGAGCAGTACTTC.

This chain joins TRBV19 and TRBJ2-7, with D possibly TRBD2 on 6 matching bases. V was trimmed by 6 bases and J by 0 bases, leaving 15 bases between them. CDR3 size: 15 residues. Germline V lookup: CDR1 LNHDA, CDR2 SQIVND (reference sequence). DNA for the CDR3: TGTGCCAGTAGGCTCCGGGACTTGTCCTCCTACGAGCAGTACTTC. Its translation is CASRLRDLSSYEQYF.

V and J are TRBV2 and TRBJ1-2, with 10 bases that match TRBD1. The CDR3 is 15 residues long. Germline V lookup: CDR1 SNHLY, CDR2 FYNNEI. Germline trimming cut 11 bases from V and 1 base from J; bases unmatched to any gene: 10. CDR3 sequence: CAGTGAVGDNYGYTF. Here the CDR3 DNA reads TGTGCCGGGACAGGGGCCGTGGGGGATAACTATGGCTACACCTTC.

The rearrangement uses TRBV6-1 and TRBJ2-7; tentative D call: TRBD1 (6 bases). V was pared by 5 bases and J by 0 bases, with 11 bases between. This CDR3 is built from 14 residues. CDR1 is MNHNS, CDR2 SASEGT, per germline. The CDR3 DNA reads as TGTGCCAGCAGTCAGGGGACACACTCCTACGAGCAGTACTTC. Its protein is CASSQGTHSYEQYF.

This clone showed up just once. This chain links TRBV2 with TRBJ1-1; D uncertain. This CDR3 region has 11 residues. The V end was cut by 6 bases, the J end by 1 base, with 3 bases between. CDR1 and CDR2 from the germline V gene are SNHLY and FYNNEI. CDR3 in DNA: TGTGCCAGCAGCAGGAACACTGAAGCTTTCTTT. Amino acids: CASSRNTEAFF.

This clone appeared a single time. The chain combines TRBV18 with TRBJ1-4; D is undetermined. Looked up from germline, CDR1 is KGHSH and CDR2 is LQKENI. The CDR3 runs to 14 residues. V lost 6 bases to trimming and J lost 0 bases, with 8 bases between them. CDR3 region: CASSPRATNEKLFF. The CDR3 DNA reads TGTGCCAGCTCCCCCCGAGCAACTAATGAAAAACTGTTTTTT.

The rearrangement links TRBV7-6 to TRBJ2-5, with TRBD2 matching over 10 bases. The germline V gene has CDR1 SGHVS and CDR2 FNYEAQ. With 3 bases clipped from V and 1 base from J, the junction kept 8 bases outside the gene matches. This CDR3 region has 17 residues. The CDR3 nucleotides read TGTGCCAGCAGCTTGAGCTCTAGCGGGGGCCCCCAAGAGACCCAGTACTTC. This gives the protein CASSLSSSGGPQETQYF. Filled out from reference TRBV7-6 and TRBJ2-5, the complete variable domain reads GAGVSQSPRYKVTKRGQDVALRCDPISGHVSLYWYRQALGQGPEFLTYFNYEAQQDKSGLPNDRFSAERPEGSISTLTIQRTEQRDSAMYRCASSLSSSGGPQETQYFGPGTRLLVL.

This clone was detected only once. The chain carries TRBV10-3 and TRBJ1-3, with a tentative D call TRBD1 (5 bases). The CDR3 sequence is 13 residues long. Germline V lookup: CDR1 ENHRY, CDR2 SYGVKD. Trimming left V 6 bases short and J 0 bases short, with 6 bases between. The chain's CDR3 is CAIRDNSGNTIYF. The CDR3 nucleotides read TGTGCCATCAGGGACAACTCTGGAAACACCATATATTTT.

The rearrangement joins TRBV7-3 to TRBJ1-1; a weak D match, TRBD1 (5 bases). The CDR3 loop spans 13 amino acids. V was trimmed by 1 base and J by 3 bases, leaving 6 bases between them. Germline CDR1 SGHTA, CDR2 FQGTGA. CDR3 nucleotides: TGTGCCAGCAGCTTAAAAGGGGACACTGAAGCTTTCTTT. It yields the protein CASSLKGDTEAFF.

The chain links TRBV18 to TRBJ2-7; no clear D. Trimming left V 4 bases short and J 2 bases short, with 12 bases between. Germline loops: CDR1 KGHSH, CDR2 LQKENI. The CDR3 extends over 14 amino acids. Here the CDR3 DNA reads TGTGCCAGCTCACTCCGGTCCCAGGCCTACGAGCAGTACTTC. Its translation is CASSLRSQAYEQYF.

The V and J genes are TRBV5-4 and TRBJ2-6, with no clear D. CDR3 length: 15 amino acids. With 2 bases removed from V and 1 base from J, the gap between germline ends came to 7 bases. CDR1 is SGHNT, CDR2 YYREEE, per germline (reference sequence). For the CDR3, the DNA is TGTGCCAGCAGCTTATTGGCTTCTGGGGCCAACGTCCTGACTTTC. This codes for CASSLLASGANVLTF.

This clone has only one observation. This chain joins TRBV29-1 and TRBJ1-1, with D unresolved. The V end lost 4 bases, the J end lost 6 bases, and 12 bases lay between the germline ends. CDR1 and CDR2 from the germline V gene are SQVTM and ANQGSEA. The CDR3 has 12 amino acids. The CDR3 spells CSVVRQYPEAFF. CDR3 nucleotide sequence: TGCAGCGTTGTCCGTCAGTACCCTGAAGCTTTCTTT.

This chain links TRBV7-8 with TRBJ1-2; D is possibly TRBD1 (5 bases). Germline CDR1 and CDR2: SGHVS and FQNEAQ. This CDR3 is built from 13 residues. V was clipped by 5 bases and J by 7 bases, with 14 bases between them. The CDR3 loop reads CASSPGGRGGYTF. CDR3 DNA: TGTGCCAGCAGCCCGGGGGGGAGGGGTGGCTACACCTTC.

In the case of this clone: Other DNA sequences in this sample translate to the same CDR3. The rearrangement uses TRBV18 and TRBJ2-7; D is undetermined. The CDR3 is 11 amino acids. V was cut by 3 bases and J by 4 bases, with 4 bases left in between. CDR1 and CDR2 (germline): KGHSH, LQKENI. The CDR3 DNA reads TGTGCCAGCTCACCGGGGTACGAGCAGTACTTC. This sequence encodes CASSPGYEQYF.

This sequence joins TRBV6-6 and TRBJ1-3, with D possibly TRBD1 on 5 matching bases. Germline-derived CDR1 and CDR2 are MNHNY and SVGAGI (reference sequence). The V end lost 7 bases, the J end lost 0 bases, and 16 bases lay between the germline ends. The length of the CDR3 is 16 residues. CDR3 in DNA: TGTGCCAGCATCCACCAGGGAGACTACTCTGGAAACACCATATATTTT. Amino acids: CASIHQGDYSGNTIYF.

This chain joins TRBV18 and TRBJ1-1; possibly TRBD1 for D (5 bases). Between the trimmed V and J ends, which lost 6 bases and 2 bases, there was a span of 16 bases. The CDR3 is made up of 15 amino acids. The V gene's germline CDR1 is KGHSH and CDR2 LQKENI. Written as DNA, the CDR3 is TGTGCCAGCTCCACTGGGCCAGGGCATAACACTGAAGCTTTCTTT. Its protein product is CASSTGPGHNTEAFF.

The chain carries TRBV9 and TRBJ2-7, with a weak D call TRBD2 (5 bases). The CDR3 is 15 residues long. Germline CDR1 reads SGDLS; CDR2 reads YYNGEE. The germline V and J ends were trimmed by 0 bases and 7 bases, with 17 bases remaining between them. As DNA, the CDR3 is TGTGCCAGCAGCGTAGACGGCGGGTACCCTAGTGAGCAGTACTTC. Its translation is CASSVDGGYPSEQYF.